This entry lists 15 T cell receptor beta chains sequenced from one sample in a study of T-cell reconstitution after alpha-beta-depleted transplantation in children. Unique molecular identifiers tagged the TCRbeta library. Using its own MiXCR run on the PCR reads, TCRdb lists one record per CDR3 protein. The sample includes hundreds of thousands of distinct CDR3 sequences, approximately 10% of them seen just once. The sample in question was PBMCs, obtained before TCRalphabeta/CD19-depleted stem cell transplant. All receptors derive from a child in the first two years of life with acute myeloid leukemia, due to receive a stem cell transplant.

This clonotype was counted ten times or more. V gene TRBV12-3 or TRBV12-4 combines with J gene TRBJ1-6; D is unclear. V was clipped by 0 bases and J by 7 bases, with 4 bases between them. This CDR3 contains 13 residues. The DNA of the CDR3 is TGTGCCAGCAGTTTAGCCACGAATTCACCCCTCCACTTT. Translating gives CASSLATNSPLHF.

This clonotype was counted many times. In DNA, the CDR3 is TGTGCCAGCAGCCCGCTCTCGGGGCAGCCCCAGCATTTT. Translating gives CASSPLSGQPQHF. The chain uses TRBV6-6 and TRBJ1-5; D is ambiguous. The germline V gene has CDR1 MNHNY and CDR2 SVGAGI (reference sequence). The ends were cut back, 6 bases at V and 7 bases at J, with 13 bases in the middle. The CDR3 has 13 residues.

This clonotype was recorded many times. This chain links TRBV12-3 or TRBV12-4 with TRBJ2-5; D uncertain. The CDR3 loop spans 14 amino acids. Trimming left V 7 bases short and J 4 bases short, with 16 bases between. The CDR3 coding sequence is TGTGCCAGCAACAATTTGGGCAGTAGAGAGACCCAGTACTTC. Translation: CASNNLGSRETQYF.

This clonotype was counted at least ten times. The junction does not match germline at one end; this may be a read error. V and J are TRBV7-7 and TRBJ2-2; D unresolved. Germline V CDR1 and CDR2: SSHAT, FNYEAQ (reference sequence). The CDR3 is made up of 14 amino acids. Here the CDR3 reads CASRRTGHTGELFF. The CDR3 DNA reads as TGTGCTAGCAGACGCACCGGACACACCGGGGAGCTGTTTTTT.

Many counts were recorded for this clonotype. The V and J genes are TRBV5-8 and TRBJ2-7; TRBD1 matches 9 bases. There are 14 residues in the CDR3. The ends lost 4 bases at V and 5 bases at J; junction bases unmatched: 7. Germline V CDR1 and CDR2: SGHTS, YDEGEE. CDR3 loop: CASSIQGAGDEQYF. The CDR3 bases are TGTGCCAGCAGCATACAGGGGGCCGGAGACGAGCAGTACTTC.

This clonotype occurred many times. The chain's CDR3 is CASSLPRQGPTDTQYF. CDR3 DNA sequence: TGTGCCAGCAGCTTACCCCGACAGGGTCCCACAGATACGCAGTATTTT. The chain has TRBV7-8 and TRBJ2-3, with 7 bases identical to TRBD1. CDR1 SGHVS and CDR2 FQNEAQ come from the germline V gene. Trimming took 2 bases from V and 2 from J; bases not matched to a gene: 7. CDR3 length: 16 residues.

This clonotype came up many times. This chain uses TRBV7-2 with TRBJ2-7; no clear D gene. This CDR3 is 14 amino acids long. Trimming left V 6 bases short and J 0 bases short, with 12 bases between. In germline, CDR1 is SGHTA, CDR2 FQGNSA. The chain's CDR3 is CASRRASASYEQYF. CDR3 nucleotide sequence: TGTGCCAGCAGAAGAGCAAGTGCCTCCTACGAGCAGTACTTC.

This clonotype appeared many times. The chain links TRBV18 to TRBJ1-2, with TRBD1 matching over 9 bases. The CDR3 contains 14 residues. Germline V gene data show CDR1 as KGHSH and CDR2 as LQKENI. V shed 4 bases and J 3 bases; nucleotides not matched to a gene: 3. For the CDR3, the DNA is TGTGCCAGCTCACGGGACAGGGTGGACTATGGCTACACCTTC. Translation: CASSRDRVDYGYTF. Looking up the rest from reference TRBV18 and TRBJ1-2 gives the full variable domain: NAGVMQNPRHLVRRRGQEARLRCSPMKGHSHVYWYRQLPEEGLKFMVYLQKENIIDESGMPKERFSAEFPKEGPSILRIQQVVRGDSAAYFCASSRDRVDYGYTFGSGTRLTVV.

This clonotype came up many times. The chain employs TRBV3-1 and TRBJ1-1; no firm D call. V was cut by 4 bases and J by 4 bases, with 13 bases left in between. CDR1 and CDR2 from the germline V gene are LGHDT and YNNKEL (reference sequence). The CDR3 loop spans 14 amino acids. This CDR3 reads CASSPRTGVTEAFF. Here the CDR3 DNA reads TGTGCCAGCAGCCCCCGGACGGGAGTCACTGAAGCTTTCTTT.

In this sample, this clonotype turned up many times. The chain combines TRBV3-1 with TRBJ2-1, with 13 bases fitting TRBD2. Germline V gene sequence: CDR1 LGHDT, CDR2 YNNKEL (reference sequence). V lost 4 bases and J lost 8; bases outside the gene matches: 11. The CDR3 runs 17 residues. CDR3 nucleotide sequence: TGTGCCAGCAGCCGTGGACTAGCGGGAGCGTTGGTTGATGAGCAGTTCTTC. Amino acid sequence: CASSRGLAGALVDEQFF.

There are many counts of this clonotype. This chain joins TRBV20-1 and TRBJ2-7, with D perhaps matching TRBD1 (5 bases). The CDR3 contains 12 residues. V dropped 3 bases and J dropped 6 bases, with 12 bases sitting between them. Germline V gene data show CDR1 as DFQATT and CDR2 as SNEGSKA (reference sequence). Here the CDR3 DNA reads TGCAGTGCTAGTATCAGGGCCGCCGAGCAGTACTTC. Translation: CSASIRAAEQYF.

At least ten counts were recorded for this clonotype. The chain is built from TRBV7-2 and TRBJ2-7; the D is unclear. The CDR3 is 14 residues long. Deletions cut 0 bases from V and 5 bases from J, with 11 bases between. The germline gives CDR1 SGHTA, CDR2 FQGNSA. This CDR3 reads CASSLAVTLDEQYF. DNA of the CDR3: TGTGCCAGCAGCTTAGCGGTGACGTTAGACGAGCAGTACTTC.

This clonotype was seen at least ten times. The rearrangement uses TRBV5-1 and TRBJ2-7; TRBD2 might be the D (5 bases). This CDR3 is 14 amino acids long. V shed 0 bases and J shed 3 bases, with 10 bases lying between them. The germline V gene encodes CDR1 SGHRS and CDR2 YFSETQ. The CDR3 loop reads CASSLERTNYEQYF. The DNA of the CDR3 is TGCGCCAGCAGCTTGGAGCGGACGAACTACGAGCAGTACTTC.

Many counts were recorded for this clonotype. The chain uses TRBV24-1 and TRBJ2-1; 11 bases map to TRBD2. V lost 2 bases to trimming and J lost 9 bases; unmatched junction nucleotides: 8. The CDR3 has 16 amino acids. Germline CDR1 reads KGHDR; CDR2 reads SFDVKD. The CDR3 nucleotides are TGTGCCACCAGTGATTACGGCACTAGCGGGAGCGTTGAGCAGTTCTTC. Translated: CATSDYGTSGSVEQFF.

This clonotype was seen ten or more times. V is TRBV9 and J is TRBJ2-3; weak D call: TRBD2 (6 bases). V lost 0 bases and J lost 6, with 20 bases in between. Germline V gene data show CDR1 as SGDLS and CDR2 as YYNGEE. CDR3 size: 17 residues. The CDR3 bases are TGTGCCAGCAGCGTAGTGGTGGGAGGCCGACCCGAGGATACGCAGTATTTT. This codes for CASSVVVGGRPEDTQYF. The variable domain in full, completed from reference TRBV9 and TRBJ2-3, reads DSGVTQTPKHLITATGQRVTLRCSPRSGDLSVYWYQQSLDQGLQFLIQYYNGEERAKGNILERFSAQQFPDLHSELNLSSLELGDSALYFCASSVVVGGRPEDTQYFGPGTRLTVL.